A single sample is the source of the 2 T cell receptor beta chains below, sequenced in a study of blood T cell repertoires in COVID-19. Clones were sequenced by immunoSEQ multiplex PCR, and TCRdb holds only the in-frame ones, with some missing. Among 65,000 to 90,000 clones listed, roughly three quarters were seen once. The sequenced sample was peripheral blood. These receptors originate from a man in his 70s with COVID-19, enrolled during active disease.

The chain combines TRBV6-2 or TRBV6-3 with TRBJ1-1, with 7 nucleotides matching TRBD1. The V segment lost 3 bases and the J segment 1 base; nucleotides outside the gene matches: 11. Per the germline V gene, CDR1 is MNHEY and CDR2 is SVGEGT. The CDR3 has 17 amino acids. The CDR3 here is CASSYEQGPLGNTEAFF. CDR3 coding DNA: TGTGCCAGCAGTTATGAACAGGGGCCCCTAGGGAACACTGAAGCTTTCTTT.

This chain links TRBV7-2 with TRBJ1-6, with 8 bases fitting TRBD1. Germline V lookup: CDR1 SGHTA, CDR2 FQGNSA. CDR3 size: 16 residues. V gave up 6 bases and J gave up 6 bases; unmatched junction bases: 10. This chain's CDR3 is CASRRGQGAGNSPLHF. The CDR3 region has the DNA TGTGCCAGCAGGAGGGGGCAGGGGGCCGGTAATTCACCCCTCCACTTT.